Listed here are 10 T cell receptor beta chains from one sample, sequenced in a study of technical replicates of blood from a handful of donors. Only in-frame clones appear in the TCRdb table, and some are missing; sequencing was by immunoSEQ multiplex PCR. The sample yields 95,000 or so clones, 85% to 95% seen once. Sequencing was performed on T cells isolated from PBMCs. The receptors were sampled from a human donor in good health.

This chain connects TRBV6-4 to TRBJ1-1; D not resolved. The V end was cut by 4 bases, the J end by 4 bases, with 10 bases between. The CDR3 length is 13 residues. Per germline, CDR1 MRHNA and CDR2 SNTAGT. The CDR3 DNA reads TGTGCCAGCAGTGCGGAGTTAGGCACTGAAGCTTTCTTT. Its translation is CASSAELGTEAFF.

This clone was found once. The chain combines TRBV7-9 with TRBJ1-3, with D uncertain. Trimming stripped 2 bases from V and 0 bases from J, with 11 bases between. The CDR3 is 16 residues long. The germline CDR1 and CDR2 sequences are SEHNR and FQNEAQ (reference sequence). CDR3 DNA: TGTGCCAGCAGCTTACCGGTGAGCTTCTCTGGAAACACCATATATTTT. It translates to CASSLPVSFSGNTIYF.

J is TRBJ2-1 and V is TRBV10-2; D might be TRBD2 (5 bases). The V end was cut by 8 bases, the J end by 8 bases, with 13 bases between. The CDR3 sequence is 12 residues long. Germline values: CDR1 WSHSY, CDR2 SAAADI. This CDR3 is CASSSVGDEQFF. DNA of the CDR3: TGCGCCAGCTCAAGCGTCGGGGATGAGCAGTTCTTC.

This clone was seen just once. The chain is built from TRBV6-1 and TRBJ2-5; 7 bases are a match to TRBD1. The germline V gene has CDR1 MNHNS and CDR2 SASEGT. The CDR3 runs to 15 residues. The trim removed 4 bases at V and 0 bases at J, leaving 5 bases unmatched. The CDR3 protein is CASSGEQGYQETQYF. The CDR3, as DNA: TGTGCCAGCAGTGGCGAACAGGGGTACCAAGAGACCCAGTACTTC.

The chain has TRBV4-3 and TRBJ1-1, with a possible D match to TRBD1 (5 bases). Trimming shortened V by 1 base and J by 5 bases, and 14 bases separated the two germline ends. CDR1 LGHNA and CDR2 YSLEER come from the germline V gene. The CDR3 extends over 15 amino acids. The CDR3 loop is CASSQGGGKKTEAFF. The CDR3 nucleotides are TGCGCCAGCAGCCAAGGGGGGGGTAAGAAAACTGAAGCTTTCTTT.

J is TRBJ2-1 and V is TRBV4-1, with D possibly being TRBD2 (5 bases). This CDR3 comprises 15 residues. Between the trimmed V and J ends, which lost 4 bases and 0 bases, there was a span of 10 bases. CDR1 is MGHRA, CDR2 YSYEKL, per germline. CDR3 region: CASSPLRGSYNEQFF. CDR3 DNA: TGCGCCAGCAGCCCCCTCCGGGGCTCCTACAATGAGCAGTTCTTC.

This clone has only one observation. The chain is built from TRBV10-3 and TRBJ1-3; the match to TRBD1 covers 9 bases. CDR3 size: 14 residues. Germline V gene sequence: CDR1 ENHRY, CDR2 SYGVKD. The junction had 0 bases not matched to a gene; V was cut back by 4 bases and J by 2 bases. CDR3 bases: TGTGCCATCAGTGGGACAGGGGCTGGAAACACCATATATTTT. Its translation: CAISGTGAGNTIYF.

The chain uses TRBV4-1 and TRBJ1-1; possible D gene TRBD1, 5 bases. Trimming took off 0 bases at V and 7 bases at J, with 9 bases between the two ends. Germline V gene sequence: CDR1 MGHRA, CDR2 YSYEKL. The CDR3 has 13 residues. CDR3 residues: CASSQEWGGEAFF. The DNA for the CDR3 is TGCGCCAGCAGCCAAGAGTGGGGGGGTGAAGCTTTCTTT.

This clone was seen once. The chain couples TRBV7-9 to TRBJ1-2, with D uncertain. The CDR3 sequence is 13 residues long. Trimming cost V 5 bases and J 0 bases, with 7 bases left between them. The germline V gene encodes CDR1 SEHNR and CDR2 FQNEAQ (reference sequence). The CDR3 loop is CASSPGANYGYTF. CDR3 sequence (DNA): TGTGCCAGCAGCCCGGGAGCTAACTATGGCTACACCTTC. Based on the CDR3 plus reference TRBV7-9 and TRBJ1-2, the full variable domain is DTGVSQNPRHKITKRGQNVTFRCDPISEHNRLYWYRQTLGQGPEFLTYFQNEAQLEKSRLLSDRFSAERPKGSFSTLEIQRTEQGDSAMYLCASSPGANYGYTFGSGTRLTVV.

The chain's CDR3 is CASSYSLVHPYEQYF. The CDR3 coding sequence is TGTGCCAGCAGTTACTCGTTAGTTCATCCCTACGAGCAGTACTTC. The chain uses TRBV6-5 and TRBJ2-7; D unclear. V dropped 0 bases and J dropped 2 bases, with 11 bases sitting between them. Germline CDR1 and CDR2: MNHEY and SVGAGI. The CDR3 totals 15 residues.